This paragraph reports one T cell receptor beta chain. Its antigen is currently unknown. Germline V lookup: CDR1 SNHLY, CDR2 FYNNEI. Trimming left V 9 bases short and J 5 bases short, with 10 bases between. The CDR3 totals 12 residues. This sample is drawn from a study of Ad26.COV2.S vaccination and SARS-CoV-2 variants. Study-level background: Ad26.COV2.S given intramuscularly, once or twice 56 days apart.

Generated by immunoSEQ multiplex PCR, the TCRdb table keeps only in-frame clones and is missing some. The data contain around 450,000 clones, 75% to 95% of them singletons. Notes on the study in general: The placebo group had lower spike-specific TCR breadth than the vaccine recipients did.

The sample's treatment: around 19 received Ad26.COV2.S at low or high dose, single or two shots; roughly 5 received placebo; per-sample allocation not given. Day 63 following the first vaccine or placebo injection was when the samples were taken. The V and J genes are TRBV2 and TRBJ2-2; D uncertain. The receptor was isolated from a person between 18 and 60 years old who received the Ad26.COV2.S COVID-19 vaccine or a placebo. Sequencing used peripheral blood, obtained in a trial of Ad26.COV2.S vaccine versus placebo. The CDR3 loop is CASQDLTGELFF. CDR3 DNA: TGTGCCAGTCAAGATCTTACCGGGGAGCTGTTTTTT.